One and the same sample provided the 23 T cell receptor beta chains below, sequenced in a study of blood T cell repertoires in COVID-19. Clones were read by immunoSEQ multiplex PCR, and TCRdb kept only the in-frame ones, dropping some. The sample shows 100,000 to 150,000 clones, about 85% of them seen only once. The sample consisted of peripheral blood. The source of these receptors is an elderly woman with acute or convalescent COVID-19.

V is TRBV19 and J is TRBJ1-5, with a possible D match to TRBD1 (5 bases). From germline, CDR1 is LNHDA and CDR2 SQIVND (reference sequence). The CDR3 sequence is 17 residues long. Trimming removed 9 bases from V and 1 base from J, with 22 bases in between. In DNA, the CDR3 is TGTGCCAGCACTGGGGCAGGGCTTTTATACAGCAATCAGCCCCAGCATTTT. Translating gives CASTGAGLLYSNQPQHF.

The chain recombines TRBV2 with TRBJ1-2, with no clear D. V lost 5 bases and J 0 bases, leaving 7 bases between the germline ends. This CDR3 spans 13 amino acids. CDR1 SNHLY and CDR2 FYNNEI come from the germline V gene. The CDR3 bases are TGTGCCAGCAGTAACACCCCTAACTATGGCTACACCTTC. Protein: CASSNTPNYGYTF.

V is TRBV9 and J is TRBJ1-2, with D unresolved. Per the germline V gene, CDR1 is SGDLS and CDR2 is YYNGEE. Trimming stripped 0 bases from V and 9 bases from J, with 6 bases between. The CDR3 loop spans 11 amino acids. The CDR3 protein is CASSVEWRYTF. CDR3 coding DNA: TGTGCCAGCAGCGTAGAGTGGCGCTACACCTTC.

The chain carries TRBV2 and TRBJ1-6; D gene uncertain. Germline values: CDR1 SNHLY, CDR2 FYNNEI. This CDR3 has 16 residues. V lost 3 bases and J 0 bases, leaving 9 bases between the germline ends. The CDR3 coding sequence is TGTGCCAGCAGTGAGGGCCTACCCTCCTATAATTCACCCCTCCACTTT. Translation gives CASSEGLPSYNSPLHF.

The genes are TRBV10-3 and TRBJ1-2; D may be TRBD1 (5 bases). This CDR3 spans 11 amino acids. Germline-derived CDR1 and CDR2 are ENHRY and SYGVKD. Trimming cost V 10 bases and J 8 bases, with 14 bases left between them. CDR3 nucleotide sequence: TGTGCCAGTCGACAGATCGGAGGCTACACCTTC. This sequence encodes CASRQIGGYTF.

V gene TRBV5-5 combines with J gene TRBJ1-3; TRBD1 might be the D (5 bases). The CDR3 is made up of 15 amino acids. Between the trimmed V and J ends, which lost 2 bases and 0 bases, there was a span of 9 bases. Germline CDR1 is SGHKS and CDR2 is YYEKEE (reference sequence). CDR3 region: CASSFMTVSGNTIYF. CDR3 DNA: TGTGCCAGCAGCTTTATGACAGTCTCTGGAAACACCATATATTTT.

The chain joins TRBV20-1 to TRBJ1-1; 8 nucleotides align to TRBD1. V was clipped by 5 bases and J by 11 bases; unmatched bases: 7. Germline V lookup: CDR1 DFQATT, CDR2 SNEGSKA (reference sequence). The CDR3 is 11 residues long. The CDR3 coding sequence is TGCAGTGCTGGGACAGGTAGGGGGGCTTTCTTT. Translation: CSAGTGRGAFF.

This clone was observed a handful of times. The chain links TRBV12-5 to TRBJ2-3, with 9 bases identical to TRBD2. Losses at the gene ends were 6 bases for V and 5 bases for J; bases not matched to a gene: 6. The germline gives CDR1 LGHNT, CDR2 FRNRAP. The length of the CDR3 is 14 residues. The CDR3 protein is CASGQSGGQDTQYF. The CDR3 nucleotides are TGTGCTAGTGGCCAGAGCGGGGGGCAAGATACGCAGTATTTT.

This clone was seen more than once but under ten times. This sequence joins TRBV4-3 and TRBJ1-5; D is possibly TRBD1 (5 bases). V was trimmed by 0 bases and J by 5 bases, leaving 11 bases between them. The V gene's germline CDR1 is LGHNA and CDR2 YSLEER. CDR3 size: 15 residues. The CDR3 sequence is CASSQDIVGDQPQHF. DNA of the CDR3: TGCGCCAGCAGCCAAGATATAGTAGGGGATCAGCCCCAGCATTTT.

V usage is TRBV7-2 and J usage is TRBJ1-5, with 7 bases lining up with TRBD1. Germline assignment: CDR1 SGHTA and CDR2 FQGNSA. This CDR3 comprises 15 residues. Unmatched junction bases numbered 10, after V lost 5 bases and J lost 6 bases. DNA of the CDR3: TGTGCCAGCAGCGCCCCAGGGGGAGGTAGTCAGCCCCAGCATTTT. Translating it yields CASSAPGGGSQPQHF.

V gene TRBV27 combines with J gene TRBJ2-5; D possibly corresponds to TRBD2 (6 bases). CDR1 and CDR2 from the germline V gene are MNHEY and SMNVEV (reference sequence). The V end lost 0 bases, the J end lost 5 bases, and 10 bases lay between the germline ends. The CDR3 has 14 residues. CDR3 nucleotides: TGTGCCAGCAGTTTATCGACTAGATGGGAGACCCAGTACTTC. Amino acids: CASSLSTRWETQYF.

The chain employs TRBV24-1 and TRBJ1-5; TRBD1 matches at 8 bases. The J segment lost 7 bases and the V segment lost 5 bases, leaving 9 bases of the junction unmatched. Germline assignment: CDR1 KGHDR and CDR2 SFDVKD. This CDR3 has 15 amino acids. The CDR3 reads CATSVGQGDGQPQHF. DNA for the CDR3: TGTGCCACCAGTGTAGGACAGGGAGACGGACAGCCCCAGCATTTT.

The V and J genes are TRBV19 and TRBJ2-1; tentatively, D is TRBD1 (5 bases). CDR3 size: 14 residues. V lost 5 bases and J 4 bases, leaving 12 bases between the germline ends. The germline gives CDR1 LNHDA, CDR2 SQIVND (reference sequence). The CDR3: CASSDSRTYNEQFF. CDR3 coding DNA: TGTGCCAGTAGTGACAGCAGAACGTACAATGAGCAGTTCTTC.

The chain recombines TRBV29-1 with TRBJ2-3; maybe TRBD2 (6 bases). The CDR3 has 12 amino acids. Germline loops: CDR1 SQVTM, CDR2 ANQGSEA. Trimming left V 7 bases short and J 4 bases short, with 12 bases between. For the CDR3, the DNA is TGCAGCGGGGGAACGGGAGCAGATACGCAGTATTTT. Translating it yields CSGGTGADTQYF.

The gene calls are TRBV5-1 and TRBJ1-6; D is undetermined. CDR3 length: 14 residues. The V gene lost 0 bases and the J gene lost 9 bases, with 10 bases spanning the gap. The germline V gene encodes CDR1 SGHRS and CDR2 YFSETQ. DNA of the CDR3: TGCGCCAGCAGCTTGGGTCAATGGCTTTCACCCCTCCACTTT. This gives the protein CASSLGQWLSPLHF.

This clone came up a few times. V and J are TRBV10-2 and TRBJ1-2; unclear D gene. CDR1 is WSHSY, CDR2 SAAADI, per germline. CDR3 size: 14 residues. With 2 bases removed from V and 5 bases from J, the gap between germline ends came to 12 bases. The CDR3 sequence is CASSEEGIVYGYTF. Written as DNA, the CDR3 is TGCGCCAGCAGTGAGGAGGGTATTGTGTATGGCTACACCTTC.

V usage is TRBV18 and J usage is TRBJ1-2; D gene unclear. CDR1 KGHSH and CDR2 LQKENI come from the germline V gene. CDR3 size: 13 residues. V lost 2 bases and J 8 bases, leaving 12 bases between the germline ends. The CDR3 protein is CASSPSQEGGYTF. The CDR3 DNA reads TGTGCCAGCTCACCAAGCCAGGAAGGAGGCTACACCTTC.

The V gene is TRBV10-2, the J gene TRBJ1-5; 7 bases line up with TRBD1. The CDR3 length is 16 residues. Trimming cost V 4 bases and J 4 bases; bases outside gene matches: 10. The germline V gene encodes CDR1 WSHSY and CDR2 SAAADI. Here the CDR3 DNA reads TGCGCCAGCAGTGGACTTCTGACAGGGCCTAATCAGCCCCAGCATTTT. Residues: CASSGLLTGPNQPQHF.

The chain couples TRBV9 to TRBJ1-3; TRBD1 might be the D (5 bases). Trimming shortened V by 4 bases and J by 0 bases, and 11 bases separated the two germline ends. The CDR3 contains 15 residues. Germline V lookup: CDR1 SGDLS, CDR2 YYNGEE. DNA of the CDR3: TGTGCCAGCAGCCGGACATCCATCTCTGGAAACACCATATATTTT. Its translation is CASSRTSISGNTIYF.

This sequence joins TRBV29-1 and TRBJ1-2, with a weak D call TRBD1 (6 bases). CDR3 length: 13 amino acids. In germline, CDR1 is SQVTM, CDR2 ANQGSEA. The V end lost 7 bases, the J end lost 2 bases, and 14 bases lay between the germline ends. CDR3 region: CSDRDNLNYGYTF. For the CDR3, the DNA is TGCAGCGACCGGGACAACCTCAACTATGGCTACACCTTC.

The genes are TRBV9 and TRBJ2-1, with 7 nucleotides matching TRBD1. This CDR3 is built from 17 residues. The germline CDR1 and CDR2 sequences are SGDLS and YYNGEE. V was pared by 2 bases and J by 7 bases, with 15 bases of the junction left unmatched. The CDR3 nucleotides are TGTGCCAGCAGCGTCTCAGGGGGACCCGAAGAGACGAATGAGCAGTTCTTC. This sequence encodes CASSVSGGPEETNEQFF. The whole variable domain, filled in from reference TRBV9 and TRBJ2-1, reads DSGVTQTPKHLITATGQRVTLRCSPRSGDLSVYWYQQSLDQGLQFLIQYYNGEERAKGNILERFSAQQFPDLHSELNLSSLELGDSALYFCASSVSGGPEETNEQFFGPGTRLTVL.

This CDR3 reads CASSLTGEVAEKLFF. As DNA, the CDR3 is TGTGCCAGCAGCCTTACAGGGGAGGTAGCTGAAAAACTGTTTTTT. V and J are TRBV7-9 and TRBJ1-4, with 7 bases aligning to TRBD1. The CDR3 has 15 amino acids. Germline V gene data show CDR1 as SEHNR and CDR2 as FQNEAQ (reference sequence). V dropped 5 bases and J dropped 7; count of bases not matched to a gene: 10.

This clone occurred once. In DNA, the CDR3 is TGCGCCAGCAGTGAGACTGCGGGGTCAGCTGAAGCTTTCTTT. Protein product: CASSETAGSAEAFF. This chain uses TRBV10-1 with TRBJ1-1; D not resolved. The CDR3 loop spans 14 amino acids. From germline, CDR1 is WNHNN and CDR2 SYGVQD (reference sequence). The V gene lost 2 bases and the J gene lost 6 bases, with 13 bases spanning the gap.